One and the same sample provided the 19 T cell receptor beta chains below, sequenced in a study of blood T cell repertoires in COVID-19. This table comes from immunoSEQ multiplex PCR, and its TCRdb copy is limited to in-frame clones, with some not included. The repertoire holds fewer than 350,000 clones, with around 85% as singletons. What was sequenced was PBMCs or T cells enriched from blood (not recorded which). The receptors come from a woman aged 40 to 55 with acute COVID-19.

The J gene is TRBJ2-7, the V gene TRBV15, with 7 bases aligning to TRBD2. Per germline, CDR1 LNHNV and CDR2 YYDKDF (reference sequence). This CDR3 is 17 amino acids long. V lost 1 base, J lost 5 bases, and 14 bases stayed unmatched. The CDR3 DNA is TGTGCCACCAGCAGAGGTTCCGGGAGGACACGTGTACACGAGCAGTACTTC. Amino acids: CATSRGSGRTRVHEQYF.

The chain combines TRBV19 with TRBJ1-2, with a weak D call TRBD1 (6 bases). The germline V and J ends were trimmed by 9 bases and 6 bases, with 17 bases remaining between them. CDR1 and CDR2 (germline): LNHDA, SQIVND (reference sequence). The CDR3 consists of 13 residues. The CDR3, as DNA: TGTGCCAGCAGACCGACACACAGGGATGGCTACACCTTC. Amino acids: CASRPTHRDGYTF.

This chain uses TRBV7-2 with TRBJ2-7; 9 bases map to TRBD1. CDR3 length: 15 amino acids. Germline loops: CDR1 SGHTA, CDR2 FQGNSA. V lost 1 base, J lost 5 bases, and 6 bases stayed unmatched. CDR3 residues: CASSLETGGADEQYF. Written as DNA, the CDR3 is TGTGCCAGCAGCTTAGAAACAGGGGGCGCGGACGAGCAGTACTTC.

The genes are TRBV12-5 and TRBJ2-2; tentatively, D is TRBD2 (6 bases). Germline values: CDR1 LGHNT, CDR2 FRNRAP. V was cut by 2 bases and J by 0 bases, with 13 bases left in between. There are 17 residues in the CDR3. CDR3 in DNA: TGTGCTAGTGGTTTGCCCTCGGAGGGTCCGAACACCGGGGAGCTGTTTTTT. This sequence encodes CASGLPSEGPNTGELFF.

V gene TRBV6-5 combines with J gene TRBJ2-1, with 12 bases that match TRBD2. The junction had 4 bases not matched to a gene; V was cut back by 9 bases and J by 4 bases. The CDR3 extends over 14 amino acids. The germline gives CDR1 MNHEY, CDR2 SVGAGI. The CDR3 region has the DNA TGTGCCAGTCCCGGACTAGCGGGATACAATGAGCAGTTCTTC. Protein: CASPGLAGYNEQFF.

In this sample, this clone turned up once. In nucleotides, the CDR3 is TGCGCCAGCAGCTCGACAGGGCTCGAGACAGATACGCAGTATTTT. Protein: CASSSTGLETDTQYF. This chain links TRBV5-1 with TRBJ2-3; 7 nucleotides agree with TRBD1. The V and J ends lost 3 bases and 3 bases, in that order; junction bases with no gene match: 7. The CDR3 sequence is 15 residues long. The germline CDR1 and CDR2 sequences are SGHRS and YFSETQ.

The chain has TRBV10-3 and TRBJ1-6; 7 bases line up with TRBD1. CDR3 size: 15 residues. The germline CDR1 and CDR2 sequences are ENHRY and SYGVKD. V gave up 10 bases and J gave up 0 bases; unmatched junction bases: 6. CDR3 DNA sequence: TGTGCCACAAGACAGGGAAGCTCCTATAATTCACCCCTCCACTTT. This encodes CATRQGSSYNSPLHF.

This chain uses TRBV5-4 with TRBJ1-2; no firm D call. The germline gives CDR1 SGHNT, CDR2 YYREEE (reference sequence). The CDR3 contains 14 residues. V lost 4 bases, J lost 4 bases, and 14 bases lay in between. In DNA, the CDR3 is TGTGCCAGCAGCGCCGACATAGGCGCCTATGGCTACACCTTC. This sequence encodes CASSADIGAYGYTF.

This clone was detected many times. The chain employs TRBV6-2 or TRBV6-3 and TRBJ2-5, with 10 positions matching TRBD2. This CDR3 spans 16 amino acids. Germline V gives CDR1 MNHEY, CDR2 SVGEGT. Trimming cost V 2 bases and J 4 bases; bases outside gene matches: 7. Here the CDR3 DNA reads TGTGCCAGCAGTTACGGGGCTAGCGGGAGTGCAGAGACCCAGTACTTC. As protein: CASSYGASGSAETQYF.

The chain carries TRBV6-5 and TRBJ2-5, with 8 bases fitting TRBD2. The CDR3 contains 13 residues. Germline V gives CDR1 MNHEY, CDR2 SVGAGI. The J segment lost 7 bases and the V segment lost 4 bases, leaving 5 bases of the junction unmatched. DNA of the CDR3: TGTGCCAGCAGTTCTCGGGCGGGGGGGACCCAGTACTTC. Translating gives CASSSRAGGTQYF.

Notes on this clone: Different DNA sequences within this sample yield the same CDR3. The chain recombines TRBV5-4 with TRBJ2-5, with 8 bases that match TRBD1. There are 14 residues in the CDR3. The V gene's germline CDR1 is SGHNT and CDR2 YYREEE (reference sequence). Unmatched junction bases numbered 1, after V lost 2 bases and J lost 1 base. CDR3 region: CASSFGQGQETQYF. Written as DNA, the CDR3 is TGTGCCAGCAGCTTTGGACAGGGCCAAGAGACCCAGTACTTC.

This sequence joins TRBV5-1 and TRBJ1-4; 7 bases are a match to TRBD1. Germline CDR1 is SGHRS and CDR2 is YFSETQ. V lost 0 bases, J lost 5 bases, and 10 bases stayed unmatched. This CDR3 is built from 17 residues. As DNA, the CDR3 is TGCGCCAGCAGCTTGGCTGGGGACAGCAAACAAAATGAAAAACTGTTTTTT. Its protein product is CASSLAGDSKQNEKLFF.

This clone has just one count. The V and J genes are TRBV29-1 and TRBJ2-3; possible D gene TRBD2, 6 bases. The V gene's germline CDR1 is SQVTM and CDR2 ANQGSEA. The length of the CDR3 is 13 residues. V dropped 3 bases and J dropped 3 bases, with 10 bases sitting between them. In nucleotides, the CDR3 is TGCAGCGTTGAGAGAGGGAGGACAGATACGCAGTATTTT. It is translated as CSVERGRTDTQYF.

This sequence joins TRBV7-8 and TRBJ2-5; 7 nucleotides agree with TRBD1. V lost 5 bases to trimming and J lost 3 bases; unmatched junction nucleotides: 9. Looked up from germline, CDR1 is SGHVS and CDR2 is FQNEAQ. The CDR3 is 15 amino acids. CDR3 sequence reads: CASSPGQFKKETQYF. CDR3 coding DNA: TGTGCCAGCAGCCCGGGACAGTTCAAGAAAGAGACCCAGTACTTC.

The J gene is TRBJ2-3, the V gene TRBV4-3, with 9 bases fitting TRBD2. Trimming cost V 4 bases and J 1 base; bases outside gene matches: 6. CDR3 length equals 16 residues. Germline values: CDR1 LGHNA, CDR2 YSLEER. CDR3 DNA: TGCGCCAGCAGCCGAACATCTAGCGGGGGCACAGATACGCAGTATTTT. This sequence encodes CASSRTSSGGTDTQYF.

The J gene is TRBJ2-1, the V gene TRBV5-1, with a weak D call TRBD1 (6 bases). This CDR3 region has 15 residues. Between the trimmed V and J ends, which lost 4 bases and 7 bases, there was a span of 18 bases. The germline CDR1 and CDR2 sequences are SGHRS and YFSETQ. This CDR3 reads CASSTLKQGRNEQFF. As DNA, the CDR3 is TGCGCCAGCAGCACCCTAAAACAGGGTAGGAATGAGCAGTTCTTC.

V is TRBV19 and J is TRBJ1-5; D is undetermined. This CDR3 region has 16 residues. V was cut by 5 bases and J by 0 bases, with 14 bases left in between. In germline, CDR1 is LNHDA, CDR2 SQIVND (reference sequence). The CDR3 here is CASSSQPLNSNQPQHF. CDR3 in DNA: TGTGCCAGTAGTTCACAGCCCTTGAATAGCAATCAGCCCCAGCATTTT.

The chain combines TRBV7-2 with TRBJ2-3; 8 bases are shared with TRBD2. Germline trimming cut 5 bases from V and 1 base from J; bases unmatched to any gene: 5. This CDR3 has 15 residues. The germline V gene encodes CDR1 SGHTA and CDR2 FQGNSA. This CDR3 reads CASSPSGRGTDTQYF. The CDR3 DNA reads TGTGCCAGCAGCCCCAGCGGGAGAGGCACAGATACGCAGTATTTT.

The rearrangement links TRBV5-4 to TRBJ1-2, with TRBD1 identical over 7 bases. The V gene end was trimmed by 10 bases and the J gene end by 3 bases; junction bases not matched to a gene: 6. The CDR3 is made up of 12 amino acids. CDR1 and CDR2 from the germline V gene are SGHNT and YYREEE (reference sequence). This chain's CDR3 is CAGHDRDYGYTF. CDR3 in DNA: TGTGCCGGACACGACAGGGACTATGGCTACACCTTC. Using reference TRBV5-4 and TRBJ1-2 for the parts outside the CDR3, the full variable domain is ETGVTQSPTHLIKTRGQQVTLRCSSQSGHNTVSWYQQALGQGPQFIFQYYREEENGRGNFPPRFSGLQFPNYSSELNVNALELDDSALYLCAGHDRDYGYTFGSGTRLTVV.